A selection of T cell receptor beta chains follows, all from one sample in a study of T cell responses to AZD1222 COVID-19 vaccine. Sequenced by immunoSEQ multiplex PCR; TCRdb stores in-frame clones only, minus some. This table holds about 84,000 clones, around nine tenths found once. Sequencing used peripheral blood, obtained 28 days after the second AZD1222 dose. Receptor source: an adult who received the AZD1222 COVID-19 vaccine. CDR3s include the opening cysteine and the closing phenylalanine or tryptophan. Each record gives: J gene, V gene, D gene, clone size, CDR3 protein, CDR3 DNA. The D gene is left open where the match is weak. Expanded clones are given a class, and other clones once, few, many or no size at all.

TRBJ1-5,TRBV11-3,TRBD1,NA,CASSLQQGDPRPQHF,TGTGCCAGCAGCTTACAACAGGGGGACCCGCGGCCCCAGCATTTT
TRBJ2-1,TRBV7-9,TRBD2,NA,CASSSVVAGGEQFF,TGTGCCAGCAGCTCAGTTGTCGCGGGGGGAGAGCAGTTCTTC
TRBJ2-2,TRBV11-1,NA,NA,CASSSRVAGELFF,TGTGCCAGCAGCTCAAGGGTAGCCGGGGAGCTGTTTTTT
TRBJ1-6,TRBV10-2,NA,NA,CASSRTPYENSPLHF,TGCGCCAGCAGTCGGACCCCCTATGAAAATTCACCCCTCCACTTT
TRBJ1-2,TRBV30,TRBD1,NA,CAWSVSRQGGGYTF,TGTGCCTGGAGTGTATCAAGACAGGGGGGTGGCTACACCTTC
TRBJ1-1,TRBV10-3,NA,NA,CAISFGTSDEAFF,TGTGCCATCAGTTTTGGGACGAGCGATGAAGCTTTCTTT
TRBJ2-1,TRBV19,TRBD1,NA,CASRGVGQGINNEQFF,TGTGCCAGTAGGGGTGTCGGACAGGGGATAAACAATGAGCAGTTCTTC
TRBJ2-2,TRBV4-1,TRBD1,many,CASSQADRDTGELFF,TGCGCCAGCAGCCAAGCAGACAGGGACACCGGGGAGCTGTTTTTT
TRBJ2-7,TRBV5-1,TRBD1,NA,CASSRIPGQSSYEQYF,TGCGCCAGCAGTAGAATCCCGGGACAGAGCTCCTACGAGCAGTACTTC
TRBJ2-1,TRBV14,NA,once,CASSQGHLYNEQFF,TGTGCCAGCAGCCAAGGGCACCTCTACAATGAGCAGTTCTTC
TRBJ1-3,TRBV3-1/TRBV3-2,TRBD1,NA,CASTKGAEGTIYF,TGTGCCAGCACAAAGGGGGCGGAAGGCACCATATATTTT
TRBJ2-1,TRBV7-2,NA,NA,CASSSDSYNEQFF,TGTGCCAGCAGCTCTGACTCCTACAATGAGCAGTTCTTC
TRBJ2-1,TRBV5-6,NA,NA,CASSYRRDISYNEQFF,TGTGCCAGCAGCTACCGCCGGGACATCTCCTACAATGAGCAGTTCTTC
TRBJ1-5,TRBV7-8,NA,NA,CASSSIYSNQPQHF,TGTGCCAGCAGCTCCATTTATAGCAATCAGCCCCAGCATTTT
TRBJ2-6,TRBV7-6,TRBD1,NA,CASSLRQGANVLTF,TGTGCCAGCAGCCTCCGACAGGGAGCCAACGTCCTGACTTTC
TRBJ1-5,TRBV7-8,NA,NA,CASSRRPGSNQPQHF,TGTGCCAGCAGCCGACGTCCTGGGAGCAATCAGCCCCAGCATTTT
TRBJ2-7,TRBV9,NA,once,CASSVEGAGRQYF,TGTGCCAGCAGCGTGGAAGGGGCCGGTAGGCAGTACTTC
TRBJ2-7,TRBV6-5,TRBD1,NA,CASSPRQGAAYEQYF,TGTGCCAGCAGTCCACGACAGGGGGCAGCCTACGAGCAGTACTTC
TRBJ1-4,TRBV3-1/TRBV3-2,NA,NA,CASSQLVGYEKLFF,TGTGCCAGCAGCCAATTGGTGGGTTATGAAAAACTGTTTTTT
TRBJ2-2,TRBV5-4,NA,NA,CASSFWAGELFF,TGTGCCAGCAGCTTTTGGGCCGGGGAGCTGTTTTTT
TRBJ2-5,TRBV5-5,NA,NA,CASSLLQVETQYF,TGTGCCAGCAGCTTGTTACAGGTAGAGACCCAGTACTTC
TRBJ1-5,TRBV19,NA,NA,CASSPPPGQPQHF,TGTGCCAGTAGCCCCCCCCCGGGTCAGCCCCAGCATTTT
TRBJ2-7,TRBV15,TRBD2,once,CATSRDALGGGDEQYF,TGTGCCACCAGCAGAGATGCCCTGGGCGGGGGGGACGAGCAGTACTTC
TRBJ2-2,TRBV30,TRBD2,NA,CAWRAGTSGYTGELFF,TGTGCCTGGAGAGCCGGGACTAGCGGGTACACCGGGGAGCTGTTTTTT
TRBJ2-5,TRBV9,TRBD1,NA,CASSPARVGGGQETQYF,TGTGCCAGCAGCCCCGCCCGCGTAGGGGGCGGCCAAGAGACCCAGTACTTC
TRBJ1-5,TRBV5-4,NA,NA,CASSLAGGRDQPQHF,TGTGCCAGCAGCCTGGCGGGAGGAAGGGATCAGCCCCAGCATTTT
TRBJ1-1,TRBV12-3/TRBV12-4,NA,once,CASSLTGSTEAFF,TGTGCCAGCAGTCTGACAGGTAGCACTGAAGCTTTCTTT
TRBJ2-1,TRBV11-2,NA,NA,CASRGASVSYNEQFF,TGTGCCAGCAGGGGGGCTAGCGTTTCCTACAATGAGCAGTTCTTC
TRBJ2-7,TRBV5-4,NA,NA,CASSTILDSYEQYF,TGTGCCAGCAGCACCATCCTAGACTCCTACGAGCAGTACTTC
TRBJ2-7,TRBV7-3,TRBD1,NA,CASADRKNYEQYF,TGTGCCAGCGCGGACAGGAAAAACTACGAGCAGTACTTC
TRBJ1-2,TRBV6-2/TRBV6-3,NA,few,CASSYGGESYGYTF,TGTGCCAGCAGTTACGGCGGGGAGTCCTATGGCTACACCTTC
TRBJ1-2,TRBV15,NA,NA,CATSNIGYYGYTF,TGTGCCACCAGCAACATCGGATACTATGGCTACACCTTC
TRBJ1-1,TRBV5-1,NA,NA,CASSPLNTDTEAFF,TGCGCCAGCAGCCCCCTCAATACGGACACTGAAGCTTTCTTT
TRBJ1-1,TRBV5-1,NA,once,CASSTVQSTEAFF,TGCGCCAGCAGCACGGTTCAGTCCACTGAAGCTTTCTTT
TRBJ1-1,TRBV5-1,NA,NA,CASSLRWAGNTEAFF,TGCGCCAGCAGCTTGCGCTGGGCGGGAAACACTGAAGCTTTCTTT